Sequencing of this T cell receptor beta chain was carried out in a study of T cell repertoires in cytomegalovirus infection. Study details: Signatures in public TCR beta sequences pointed to both CMV infection and matching HLA type.

Study-level results: Frequencies of public TCR beta families were cumulated, and this identified carriers of CMV plus the relevant HLA. In two of eight donors, the top clonotype was HLA-C-restricted CMV-specific.

The germline CDR1 and CDR2 sequences are DFQATT and SNEGSKA (reference sequence). The ends lost 0 bases at V and 2 bases at J; junction bases unmatched: 5. CDR3 length equals 16 residues. MiXCR was run by TCRdb on the reads, yielding one entry per CDR3 protein. The data hold around 450,000 distinct CDR3 sequences, with approximately 30% observed a single time. In the case of this clonotype: The antigen is not known.

This TCR came from a human donor in good health (CMV status not recorded). Some clones in this sample may be carry-over from other donors' samples. Specimen: PBMCs. This sequence joins TRBV20-1 and TRBJ2-5, with 11 bases fitting TRBD2. The CDR3 nucleotides read TGCAGTGCTAGAGAGTCCGGACTAGCGGGTCAAGAGACCCAGTACTTC. It codes for CSARESGLAGQETQYF.